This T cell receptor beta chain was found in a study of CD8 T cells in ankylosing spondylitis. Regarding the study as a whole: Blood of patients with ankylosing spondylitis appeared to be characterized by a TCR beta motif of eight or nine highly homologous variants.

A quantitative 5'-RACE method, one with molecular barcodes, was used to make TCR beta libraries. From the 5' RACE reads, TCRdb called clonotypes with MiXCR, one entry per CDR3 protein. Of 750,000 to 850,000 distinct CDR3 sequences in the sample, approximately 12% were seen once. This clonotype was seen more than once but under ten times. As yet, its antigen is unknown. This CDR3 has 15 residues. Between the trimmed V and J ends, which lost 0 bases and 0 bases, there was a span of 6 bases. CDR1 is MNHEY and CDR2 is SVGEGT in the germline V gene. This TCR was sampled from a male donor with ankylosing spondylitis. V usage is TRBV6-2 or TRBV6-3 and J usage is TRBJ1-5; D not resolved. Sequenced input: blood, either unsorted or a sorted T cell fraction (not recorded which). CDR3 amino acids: CASSYSADSNQPQHF. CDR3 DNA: TGTGCCAGCAGTTACTCGGCGGATAGCAATCAGCCCCAGCATTTT.